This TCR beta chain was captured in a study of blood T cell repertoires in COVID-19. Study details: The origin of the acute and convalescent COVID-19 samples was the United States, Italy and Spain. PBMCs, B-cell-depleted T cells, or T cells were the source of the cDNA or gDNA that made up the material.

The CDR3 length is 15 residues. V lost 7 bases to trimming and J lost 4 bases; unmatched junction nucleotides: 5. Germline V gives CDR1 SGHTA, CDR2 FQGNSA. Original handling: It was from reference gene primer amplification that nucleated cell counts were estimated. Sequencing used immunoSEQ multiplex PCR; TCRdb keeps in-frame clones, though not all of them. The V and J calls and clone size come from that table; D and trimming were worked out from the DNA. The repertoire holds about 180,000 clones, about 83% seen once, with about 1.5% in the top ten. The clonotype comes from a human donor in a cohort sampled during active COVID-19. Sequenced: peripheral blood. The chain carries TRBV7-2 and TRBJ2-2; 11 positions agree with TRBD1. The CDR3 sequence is CASNRTGGSTGELFF. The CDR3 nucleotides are TGTGCCAGCAACAGGACAGGGGGCAGCACCGGGGAGCTGTTTTTT.